The clone carrying this T cell receptor (beta chain) was counted between two and nine times. Its antigen is still unknown. RNA transcripts gave rise to amplified TCR beta CDR3 regions. A set of HTBI primers served as the primers for a first-round RT-PCR of the TCR CDR3. MiXCR, run by TCRdb on the multiplex PCR reads, gives a single entry per CDR3 protein. The sample includes 300,000 to 450,000 distinct CDR3 sequences, 20% to 30% of them seen just once. This entry belongs to a study of T cells in Graves' hyperthyroidism and ophthalmopathy. Study results and caveats: Most expanded thyroid clonotypes above 0.001 recurred in blood.

If no ophthalmopathy progression occurred within 18 months, Graves' hyperthyroidism was stable. In patients aged 18 to 65, hyperthyroidism was newly diagnosed, with duration under 2 months. V lost 1 base and J 2 bases, leaving 12 bases between the germline ends. This CDR3 comprises 16 residues. Germline CDR1 reads SGHAT; CDR2 reads FQNNGV. V and J are TRBV11-2 and TRBJ2-4; unclear D gene. Sequencing was done on a sample of blood. The sequence came from a man aged 50-59 years with Graves' hyperthyroidism. The CDR3 nucleotides read TGTGCCAGCAGCTTAGTCAAGGTTTTATCCAAAAACATTCAGTACTTC. It is translated as CASSLVKVLSKNIQYF. The entire variable domain, with the rest obtained from reference TRBV11-2 and TRBJ2-4, is as follows: EAGVAQSPRYKIIEKRQSVAFWCNPISGHATLYWYQQILGQGPKLLIQFQNNGVVDDSQLPKDRFSAERLKGVDSTLKIQPAKLEDSAVYLCASSLVKVLSKNIQYFGAGTRLSVL.